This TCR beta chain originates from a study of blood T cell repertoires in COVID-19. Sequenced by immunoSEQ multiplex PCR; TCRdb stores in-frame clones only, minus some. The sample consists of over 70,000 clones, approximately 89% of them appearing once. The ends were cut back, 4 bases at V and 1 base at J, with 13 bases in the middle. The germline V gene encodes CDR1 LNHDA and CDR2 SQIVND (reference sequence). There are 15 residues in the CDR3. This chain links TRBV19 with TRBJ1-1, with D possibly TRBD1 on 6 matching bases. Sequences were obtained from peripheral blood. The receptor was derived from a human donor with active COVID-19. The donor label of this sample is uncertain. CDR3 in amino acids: CASSTGQIRNTEAFF. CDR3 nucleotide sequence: TGTGCCAGTAGTACGGGACAAATCAGGAACACTGAAGCTTTCTTT.